This TCR beta chain came from a study of T cells in tumors after PD-1 blockade. For the study at large: Treatment was either pembrolizumab 200 mg every 3 weeks or cemiplimab 350 mg every 2 weeks. A subset received ongoing vismodegib 150 mg daily alongside anti-PD-1 therapy. Overall study results and limits: Some novel exhausted tumor clones appeared in pre-treatment blood, suggesting peripheral recruitment.

Sequenced by immunoSEQ multiplex PCR; TCRdb stores in-frame clones only, minus some. Of tens of thousands of clones in the sample, approximately 74% are singletons; the top ten hold about 4.4%. As for this clone: What it binds is unknown.

The V end was cut by 4 bases, the J end by 3 bases, with 15 bases between. Germline V lookup: CDR1 SGHRS, CDR2 YFSETQ. The CDR3 runs 15 residues. Genomic DNA template from tumor biopsies or peripheral blood, roughly 616 ng to 6,004 ng input. The chain couples TRBV5-1 to TRBJ2-3; D unclear. The sample in question was PBMCs, obtained after anti-PD-1 treatment. This sequence was found in a human donor with basal cell carcinoma. The chain's CDR3 is CASSPDLLLTDTQYF. The CDR3, as DNA: TGCGCCAGCAGCCCGGACCTTCTGCTTACAGATACGCAGTATTTT.